Listed below are T cell receptor beta chains from one sample, sequenced in a study of blood T cells in healthy people across ages. TCRdb analysed the 5' RACE reads with MiXCR anew, one entry per CDR3 protein. Counted here are some 560,000 distinct CDR3 sequences, 27% occurring once; the ten biggest clones make up 3.6%. These data were also reused for a study on T cells of mothers and their children.

Sequenced material: blood. The receptors shown here come from a boy younger than 10 in good health. Both conserved end residues are part of each CDR3. D genes are given only for firm matches. Only part of the rows carry a size: once, few, many, or a class if the clone is expanded.

size	V	D	J	CDR3	DNA
few	TRBV4-2	TRBD1	TRBJ1-4	CASQTRDRVYNEKLFF	TGTGCCAGTCAAACCCGAGACAGGGTCTATAATGAAAAACTGTTTTTT
many	TRBV5-5	TRBD1	TRBJ2-6	CASSFWDRGLSGANVLTF	TGTGCCAGCAGCTTCTGGGACAGGGGGCTCTCTGGGGCCAACGTCCTGACTTTC
few	TRBV11-2	.	TRBJ1-4	CASSEDPGMALFF	TGTGCCAGCAGCGAAGACCCAGGGATGGCACTGTTTTTT
few	TRBV6-2/TRBV6-3	.	TRBJ2-7	CASSYSRGEQYF	TGTGCCAGCAGTTACTCGCGGGGCGAGCAGTACTTC
once	TRBV27	TRBD1	TRBJ1-1	CASSLGGQEAFF	TGTGCCAGCAGTTTAGGGGGACAGGAAGCTTTCTTT
.	TRBV7-9	.	TRBJ1-2	CASSLNGGDGYTF	TGTGCCAGCAGCTTAAACGGAGGGGACGGCTACACCTTC
.	TRBV3-1	TRBD2	TRBJ2-1	CASSPLGGAGGYNEQFF	TGTGCCAGCAGCCCCCTAGGGGGAGCGGGAGGGTACAATGAGCAGTTCTTC
few	TRBV10-3	TRBD2	TRBJ2-7	CAISESSTSGIYEQYF	TGTGCCATCAGTGAGTCTAGCACTAGCGGGATCTACGAGCAGTACTTC
.	TRBV15	.	TRBJ2-5	CATSADRQETQYF	TGTGCCACCAGTGCAGACAGGCAAGAGACCCAGTACTTC
.	TRBV19	.	TRBJ1-1	CASIVDNANTEAFF	TGTGCCAGTATAGTGGACAATGCGAACACTGAAGCTTTCTTT
.	TRBV7-2	TRBD2	TRBJ2-7	CASSLSSGSPYEQYF	TGTGCCAGCAGCTTATCTAGCGGGAGTCCCTACGAGCAGTACTTC
.	TRBV2	TRBD2	TRBJ2-5	CASSRAGGPIGKTQYF	TGTGCCAGCAGTCGAGCGGGGGGCCCTATAGGAAAGACCCAGTACTTC
.	TRBV13	.	TRBJ2-3	CASSAGRDTQYF	TGTGCCAGCAGCGCGGGTCGGGATACGCAGTATTTT
.	TRBV7-9	.	TRBJ2-7	CASSLLQGGDEQYF	TGTGCCAGCAGCTTGTTGCAGGGTGGGGACGAGCAGTACTTC
.	TRBV7-8	TRBD2	TRBJ2-3	CASSLNRGADTQYF	TGTGCCAGCAGCTTAAATCGGGGGGCAGATACGCAGTATTTT
few	TRBV20-1	.	TRBJ1-3	CSARDGGAPGNTIYF	TGCAGTGCTAGAGATGGGGGGGCTCCTGGAAACACCATATATTTT
few	TRBV19	TRBD1	TRBJ1-2	CASGTGGGYGYTF	TGTGCCAGCGGGACAGGGGGCGGCTATGGCTACACCTTC
few	TRBV7-7	.	TRBJ2-2	CASSQVEYTGELFF	TGTGCTAGCAGCCAAGTCGAATACACCGGGGAGCTGTTTTTT
.	TRBV15	TRBD1	TRBJ1-4	CATSRDDRVEEKLFF	TGTGCCACCAGCAGAGACGACAGGGTAGAGGAAAAACTGTTTTTT
.	TRBV12-3/TRBV12-4	.	TRBJ1-2	CASTHGNGYTF	TGTGCCAGCACCCACGGAAATGGCTACACCTTC
.	TRBV9	TRBD2	TRBJ2-5	CASSGDSGGETQYF	TGTGCCAGCAGCGGAGACTCCGGGGGGGAGACCCAGTACTTC
.	TRBV4-2	.	TRBJ2-3	CASTAEFTDTQYF	TGTGCCAGTACGGCGGAGTTCACAGATACACAGTATTTT
few	TRBV7-2	.	TRBJ2-5	CASSSGTETQYF	TGTGCCAGCAGCTCCGGGACTGAGACCCAGTACTTC
.	TRBV28	.	TRBJ2-3	CASSSAAAQYF	TGTGCCAGCAGTTCAGCGGCGGCGCAGTATTTT
.	TRBV27	.	TRBJ2-6	CARVRAASSGANVLTF	TGTGCCAGGGTCCGCGCCGCATCCTCTGGGGCCAACGTCCTGACTTTC
.	TRBV20-1	TRBD2	TRBJ2-3	CSATTRTSGITDTQYF	TGCAGTGCTACTACCCGGACTAGCGGGATCACAGATACGCAGTATTTT
few	TRBV2	.	TRBJ2-2	CASSQLASKHTGELFF	TGTGCCAGCAGTCAACTAGCCTCTAAGCACACCGGGGAGCTGTTTTTT
.	TRBV18	.	TRBJ2-3	CASSPSWRYTDTQYF	TGTGCCAGCTCACCATCTTGGAGGTACACAGATACGCAGTATTTT
.	TRBV5-1	TRBD2	TRBJ2-1	CASSLLPGGSSYNEQFF	TGCGCCAGCAGCTTGCTCCCCGGCGGGAGCTCCTACAATGAGCAGTTCTTC
few	TRBV9	.	TRBJ2-3	CASSVVGKTSTDTQYF	TGTGCCAGCAGCGTAGTTGGGAAAACTAGCACAGATACGCAGTATTTT
.	TRBV15	TRBD2	TRBJ2-7	CATSRPGTSGGSYEQYF	TGTGCCACCAGCAGACCTGGGACTAGCGGGGGCTCCTACGAGCAGTACTTC
.	TRBV2	TRBD1	TRBJ1-5	CASNRQGSQPQHF	TGTGCCAGCAACCGACAGGGCAGTCAGCCCCAGCATTTT
.	TRBV12-3/TRBV12-4	.	TRBJ1-2	CASSPAAGAPGYGYTF	TGTGCCAGCAGTCCCGCGGCGGGGGCGCCCGGGTATGGCTACACCTTC
.	TRBV2	TRBD2	TRBJ2-2	CASSDPVSGRNTGELFF	TGTGCCAGCAGTGACCCGGTTAGCGGGAGGAACACCGGGGAGCTGTTTTTT
.	TRBV12-3/TRBV12-4	.	TRBJ2-1	CASSSQQGRNEQFF	TGTGCCAGCAGTTCGCAGCAGGGGAGGAATGAGCAGTTCTTC
.	TRBV7-3	.	TRBJ2-2	CASSLTLGGVGTGELFF	TGTGCCAGCAGCTTAACGTTGGGGGGCGTCGGCACCGGGGAGCTGTTTTTT
.	TRBV15	.	TRBJ1-3	CATSRDVNTIYF	TGTGCCACCAGCAGAGATGTGAACACCATATATTTT
.	TRBV4-2	.	TRBJ2-7	CASSQELATYEQYF	TGTGCCAGCAGCCAAGAACTAGCTACCTACGAGCAGTACTTC
.	TRBV5-1	.	TRBJ2-7	CASSPISGEDEQYF	TGCGCCAGCAGCCCGATCTCCGGGGAGGACGAGCAGTACTTC
once	TRBV9	.	TRBJ2-5	CASSVGGGGETQYF	TGTGCCAGCAGCGTAGGTGGGGGTGGAGAGACCCAGTACTTC
few	TRBV27	.	TRBJ1-3	CASRRTGGNTIYF	TGTGCCAGCAGGAGAACTGGGGGAAACACCATATATTTT
.	TRBV20-1	.	TRBJ2-5	CSATGPSRQETQYF	TGCAGTGCTACGGGACCCTCAAGACAAGAGACCCAGTACTTC
.	TRBV5-5	TRBD1	TRBJ1-2	CASSPVPGGNYGYTF	TGTGCCAGCAGCCCGGTCCCAGGGGGAAACTATGGCTACACCTTC
few	TRBV20-1	TRBD1	TRBJ1-1	CSARSTGINTEAFF	TGCAGTGCTAGATCGACAGGGATTAACACTGAAGCTTTCTTT
.	TRBV6-5	.	TRBJ2-2	CASRPATGELFF	TGTGCCAGCAGGCCGGCGACCGGGGAGCTGTTTTTT
.	TRBV29-1	.	TRBJ1-2	CSVVTGYINDYGYTF	TGCAGCGTTGTTACAGGGTATATAAATGACTATGGCTACACCTTC
few	TRBV9	.	TRBJ2-7	CAGGAYEQYF	TGTGCCGGGGGCGCCTACGAGCAGTACTTC
.	TRBV5-1	.	TRBJ1-1	CASSLGQGLAEAFF	TGCGCCAGCAGCTTGGGGCAGGGCTTGGCTGAAGCTTTCTTT
.	TRBV20-1	TRBD2	TRBJ2-7	CSANGGTSGLGSSYEQYF	TGCAGTGCTAACGGAGGAACTAGCGGGCTAGGCAGCTCCTACGAGCAGTACTTC